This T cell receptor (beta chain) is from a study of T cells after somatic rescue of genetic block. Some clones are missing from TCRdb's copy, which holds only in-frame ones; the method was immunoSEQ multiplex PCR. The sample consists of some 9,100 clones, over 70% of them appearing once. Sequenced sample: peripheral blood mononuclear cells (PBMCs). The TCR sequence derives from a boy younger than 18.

The CDR3, as DNA: TGTGCCAGCAGCTTGGGGGGTCCCATGGAGGCTTTCTTT. Translated, it gives CASSLGGPMEAFF. The V call is TRBV5-6, the J call TRBJ1-1; D remains ambiguous. The V and J ends lost 0 bases and 11 bases respectively, with 14 bases between them. Germline V gene sequence: CDR1 SGHDT, CDR2 YYEEEE. There are 13 residues in the CDR3.